Following are 29 T cell receptor beta chains from one sample sequenced in a study of shared clonotypes between healthy human individuals. The table came from immunoSEQ multiplex PCR; TCRdb's copy has only in-frame clones and leaves some out. The repertoire includes about 480,000 clones, about three quarters of them detected once, and 9.5% to 15% sits in the top ten. Sequencing was carried out using PBMCs. The source of these receptors is a woman between 35 and 50 years old in good health. Some clones in this sample may be carry-over from other donors' samples.

J is TRBJ2-3 and V is TRBV7-2; 14 positions match TRBD2. The germline V gene encodes CDR1 SGHTA and CDR2 FQGNSA. This CDR3 comprises 16 residues. Trimming removed 4 bases from V and 4 bases from J; junction bases left unmatched: 4. Here the CDR3 DNA reads TGTGCCAGCAGCTCGGGACTAGCGGGAGCCTCAGATACGCAGTATTTT. Translating it yields CASSSGLAGASDTQYF.

The genes are TRBV18 and TRBJ1-3; TRBD1 aligns across 8 bases. The CDR3 sequence is 17 residues long. V lost 3 bases, J lost 3 bases, and 10 bases stayed unmatched. CDR1 is KGHSH and CDR2 is LQKENI in the germline V gene. CDR3: CASSPDRAAGGGNTIYF. CDR3 sequence (DNA): TGTGCCAGCTCACCGGACAGGGCAGCAGGGGGTGGAAACACCATATATTTT. Variable domain in full (rest from reference TRBV18 and TRBJ1-3): NAGVMQNPRHLVRRRGQEARLRCSPMKGHSHVYWYRQLPEEGLKFMVYLQKENIIDESGMPKERFSAEFPKEGPSILRIQQVVRGDSAAYFCASSPDRAAGGGNTIYFGEGSWLTVV.

J is TRBJ2-7 and V is TRBV6-6; a possible D gene is TRBD1 (5 bases). The CDR3 has 14 amino acids. Germline V gives CDR1 MNHNY, CDR2 SVGAGI (reference sequence). V lost 2 bases to trimming and J lost 1 base, with 9 bases between them. In DNA form, the CDR3 reads TGTGCCAGCAGTTACAGGGGCCTATCCTACGAGCAGTACTTC. Its translation is CASSYRGLSYEQYF.

This clone has only a few counts. The V and J genes are TRBV27 and TRBJ2-1; 7 bases align to TRBD2. Unmatched junction bases numbered 6, after V lost 0 bases and J lost 7 bases. The CDR3 contains 15 residues. Germline CDR1 and CDR2: MNHEY and SMNVEV (reference sequence). The CDR3 sequence: CASSLSGLVKNEQFF. DNA for the CDR3: TGTGCCAGCAGTTTATCCGGACTAGTTAAGAATGAGCAGTTCTTC.

The chain links TRBV5-1 to TRBJ2-1; TRBD2 agrees at 8 bases. The V segment lost 2 bases and the J segment 2 bases; nucleotides outside the gene matches: 3. CDR1 is SGHRS, CDR2 YFSETQ, per germline. CDR3 size: 15 residues. The CDR3: CASSLREGAYNEQFF. CDR3 DNA: TGCGCCAGCAGCTTACGGGAGGGGGCCTACAATGAGCAGTTCTTC.

This clone was found once. The rearrangement uses TRBV28 and TRBJ1-5; possible D gene TRBD1, 5 bases. The length of the CDR3 is 17 residues. Between the trimmed V and J ends, which lost 8 bases and 0 bases, there was a span of 20 bases. Germline values: CDR1 MDHEN, CDR2 SYDVKM. The CDR3 loop reads CASLKDRDGNSNQPQHF. CDR3 DNA sequence: TGTGCCAGCCTCAAGGACCGGGACGGAAATAGCAATCAGCCCCAGCATTTT.

This chain joins TRBV28 and TRBJ2-7, with D maybe TRBD1 (6 bases). V gave up 6 bases and J gave up 1 base, with 13 bases separating them. The CDR3 runs 14 residues. Germline CDR1 is MDHEN and CDR2 is SYDVKM. Here the CDR3 DNA reads TGTGCCAGCAGGAAACAGGGTGGATCCTACGAGCAGTACTTC. Its protein is CASRKQGGSYEQYF. Complete variable domain (other parts from reference TRBV28 and TRBJ2-7): DVKVTQSSRYLVKRTGEKVFLECVQDMDHENMFWYRQDPGLGLRLIYFSYDVKMKEKGDIPEGYSVSREKKERFSLILESASTNQTSMYLCASRKQGGSYEQYFGPGTRLTVT.

Points on this clone: This clone may be a read error of a much larger clone one base away. The genes are TRBV5-6 and TRBJ1-5; TRBD1 matches at 7 bases. Germline CDR1 reads SGHDT; CDR2 reads YYEEEE. This CDR3 contains 15 residues. The V and J ends lost 3 bases and 9 bases, in that order; junction bases with no gene match: 12. CDR3 coding DNA: TGTGCCAGCAGCTCTTCCGGACAGGTATATCGGCCCCAGCATTTT. This gives the protein CASSSSGQVYRPQHF.

The J gene is TRBJ1-1, the V gene TRBV6-1; D remains ambiguous. With 7 bases removed from V and 0 bases from J, the gap between germline ends came to 9 bases. Germline loops: CDR1 MNHNS, CDR2 SASEGT. The CDR3 covers 13 residues. The CDR3 spells CASILTMNTEAFF. The CDR3, as DNA: TGTGCCAGCATTCTAACAATGAACACTGAAGCTTTCTTT.

This rearrangement joins TRBV28 to TRBJ2-7; D may be TRBD1 (6 bases). Germline CDR1 reads MDHEN; CDR2 reads SYDVKM. Trimming cost V 3 bases and J 3 bases, with 12 bases left between them. This CDR3 is 14 amino acids long. CDR3 bases: TGTGCCAGCAGTTTTCCCACAGGGCTCTACGAGCAGTACTTC. Translated, it gives CASSFPTGLYEQYF. Looking up the rest from reference TRBV28 and TRBJ2-7 gives the full variable domain: DVKVTQSSRYLVKRTGEKVFLECVQDMDHENMFWYRQDPGLGLRLIYFSYDVKMKEKGDIPEGYSVSREKKERFSLILESASTNQTSMYLCASSFPTGLYEQYFGPGTRLTVT.

This chain links TRBV2 with TRBJ2-6, with D perhaps matching TRBD1 (5 bases). This CDR3 comprises 15 residues. Between the trimmed V and J ends, which lost 6 bases and 2 bases, there was a span of 11 bases. Germline CDR1 reads SNHLY; CDR2 reads FYNNEI. This chain's CDR3 is CASRSGSAGANVLTF. CDR3 nucleotide sequence: TGTGCCAGCAGATCAGGGTCCGCTGGGGCCAACGTCCTGACTTTC.

About this clone: It is likely a read error: a sequence one base away is far more abundant. The V call is TRBV11-2, the J call TRBJ2-7, with TRBD2 matching over 7 bases. V lost 4 bases and J lost 7; bases outside the gene matches: 13. CDR3 length equals 15 residues. Germline V lookup: CDR1 SGHAT, CDR2 FQNNGV. The DNA of the CDR3 is TGTGCCAGCAGCTCCGACGGGACTATGGTAGGGGAGCAGTACTTC. It specifies CASSSDGTMVGEQYF.

The genes are TRBV28 and TRBJ1-4; D is undetermined. The germline CDR1 and CDR2 sequences are MDHEN and SYDVKM. The CDR3 runs 13 residues. Trimming pared 8 bases from V and 4 bases from J, leaving 11 bases between. This chain's CDR3 is CASCRSLNEKLFF. CDR3 sequence (DNA): TGTGCCAGCTGTCGCAGCCTTAATGAAAAACTGTTTTTT.

The rearrangement uses TRBV15 and TRBJ2-5; D is uncertain. The CDR3 covers 16 residues. Trimming took 1 base from V and 0 from J, leaving 12 bases between them. From germline, CDR1 is LNHNV and CDR2 YYDKDF (reference sequence). The CDR3 region has the DNA TGTGCCACCAGCAGAGGTGCGGTTCTGTACCAAGAGACCCAGTACTTC. Translation gives CATSRGAVLYQETQYF.

This clone occurred once. This chain connects TRBV7-2 to TRBJ1-2; D not certain. The germline CDR1 and CDR2 sequences are SGHTA and FQGNSA. The CDR3 consists of 15 residues. The V and J ends lost 5 bases and 8 bases respectively, with 21 bases between them. The CDR3 sequence: CASSATSEGIGGYTF. CDR3 sequence (DNA): TGTGCCAGCAGCGCAACTTCGGAGGGTATAGGGGGCTACACCTTC.

The chain couples TRBV5-4 to TRBJ2-1; D is unclear. V was shortened by 1 base and J by 1 base, with 9 bases between the two germline ends. CDR1 and CDR2 (germline): SGHNT, YYREEE (reference sequence). The CDR3 length is 15 residues. The CDR3 spells CASSLNGVSYNEQFF. DNA of the CDR3: TGTGCCAGCAGCTTGAATGGAGTGTCCTACAATGAGCAGTTCTTC.

The chain uses TRBV19 and TRBJ2-5; 8 nucleotides agree with TRBD2. CDR3 length: 11 amino acids. Germline trimming cut 10 bases from V and 5 bases from J; bases unmatched to any gene: 3. Germline lookup yields CDR1 LNHDA and CDR2 SQIVND (reference sequence). CDR3 residues: CATGGKETQYF. CDR3 DNA sequence: TGTGCCACGGGAGGGAAGGAGACCCAGTACTTC. Complete variable domain (other parts from reference TRBV19 and TRBJ2-5): DGGITQSPKYLFRKEGQNVTLSCEQNLNHDAMYWYRQDPGQGLRLIYYSQIVNDFQKGDIAEGYSVSREKKESFPLTVTSAQKNPTAFYLCATGGKETQYFGPGTRLLVL.

The rearrangement uses TRBV5-5 and TRBJ1-2, with D tentatively TRBD1 (6 bases). CDR1 is SGHKS, CDR2 YYEKEE, per germline (reference sequence). The V end lost 1 base, the J end lost 2 bases, and 15 bases lay between the germline ends. The CDR3 runs 16 residues. Here the CDR3 reads CASSLTLPGQNYGYTF. In nucleotides, the CDR3 is TGTGCCAGCAGCTTGACGCTACCCGGACAGAACTATGGCTACACCTTC.

The V and J genes are TRBV27 and TRBJ1-5, with 7 nucleotides matching TRBD1. The CDR3 has 14 residues. Per germline, CDR1 MNHEY and CDR2 SMNVEV (reference sequence). The ends lost 6 bases at V and 0 bases at J; junction bases unmatched: 2. CDR3 bases: TGTGCCAGCAGAGAGGGGGCTAGCAATCAGCCCCAGCATTTT. Its protein is CASREGASNQPQHF.

The chain combines TRBV7-3 with TRBJ1-5; 8 positions match TRBD1. The CDR3 totals 15 residues. Germline V CDR1 and CDR2: SGHTA, FQGTGA. The V and J ends lost 5 bases and 1 base, in that order; junction bases with no gene match: 4. The CDR3 spells CASSGRTGSNQPQHF. The CDR3 DNA reads TGTGCCAGCAGCGGACGGACAGGGAGCAATCAGCCCCAGCATTTT.

In its sample, this clone was seen a few times. This chain joins TRBV7-8 and TRBJ2-3; D is possibly TRBD1 (5 bases). Trimming removed 4 bases at V and 0 bases at J, with 14 bases between. Germline CDR1 is SGHVS and CDR2 is FQNEAQ. CDR3 length equals 16 residues. This CDR3 is CASSSWGLFSTDTQYF. The DNA of the CDR3 is TGTGCCAGCAGCTCCTGGGGCCTGTTTAGCACAGATACGCAGTATTTT.

CDR3 amino acids: CASSPAVGRYTQYF. CDR3 DNA sequence: TGTGCCAGCTCACCCGCTGTCGGGCGATATACGCAGTATTTT. The V gene is TRBV18, the J gene TRBJ2-3, with no clear D. The V gene's germline CDR1 is KGHSH and CDR2 LQKENI. Trimming removed 3 bases at V and 7 bases at J, with 14 bases between. This CDR3 region has 14 residues.

The chain recombines TRBV5-1 with TRBJ2-7, with D possibly matching TRBD2 (5 bases). Trimming left V 1 base short and J 5 bases short, with 10 bases between. This CDR3 contains 13 residues. Germline CDR1 is SGHRS and CDR2 is YFSETQ. The CDR3 region has the DNA TGCGCCAGCAGCTTGAGAGGGATGCACGAGCAGTACTTC. This codes for CASSLRGMHEQYF.

This clone was counted between two and nine times. V usage is TRBV2 and J usage is TRBJ2-2; 7 positions match TRBD1. J gave up 2 bases and V 10 bases, and 4 bases lay outside the gene matches. Germline V gene lookup returns CDR1 SNHLY and CDR2 FYNNEI. The CDR3 sequence is 13 residues long. CDR3 nucleotides: TGTGCCACCAGGGACAGCAACACCGGGGAGCTGTTTTTT. Translation gives CATRDSNTGELFF.

This clone showed up many times. The chain carries TRBV6-5 and TRBJ2-6; D is unresolved. CDR3 length: 15 amino acids. V lost 6 bases to trimming and J lost 0 bases, with 9 bases between them. Germline V CDR1 and CDR2: MNHEY, SVGAGI. This CDR3 reads CASSWADSGANVLTF. The CDR3 DNA reads as TGTGCCAGCAGCTGGGCCGACTCTGGGGCCAACGTCCTGACTTTC.

The chain employs TRBV5-1 and TRBJ1-1; D is undetermined. The CDR3 runs 12 residues. CDR1 SGHRS and CDR2 YFSETQ come from the germline V gene. Deletions cut 2 bases from V and 3 bases from J, with 5 bases between. CDR3 sequence reads: CASSLADTEAFF. CDR3 bases: TGCGCCAGCAGCTTAGCAGACACTGAAGCTTTCTTT.

This clone was found a few times. This chain joins TRBV7-6 and TRBJ2-2; D is ambiguous. V was shortened by 2 bases and J by 0 bases, with 7 bases between the two germline ends. CDR1 is SGHVS, CDR2 FNYEAQ, per germline. The CDR3 sequence is 15 residues long. CDR3 in amino acids: CASSLNSANTGELFF. CDR3 DNA sequence: TGTGCCAGCAGCTTAAACTCGGCGAACACCGGGGAGCTGTTTTTT.

In the case of this clone: Different DNA sequences within this sample yield the same CDR3. The rearrangement links TRBV6-4 to TRBJ1-5; D uncertain. V was cut by 3 bases and J by 0 bases, with 3 bases left in between. Germline V gene sequence: CDR1 MRHNA, CDR2 SNTAGT. This CDR3 has 13 amino acids. DNA for the CDR3: TGTGCCAGCAGTGAGGGTAGCAATCAGCCCCAGCATTTT. Amino acids: CASSEGSNQPQHF.

The V gene is TRBV7-9, the J gene TRBJ1-1; D is possibly TRBD1 (6 bases). CDR3 length equals 14 residues. V was shortened by 6 bases and J by 5 bases, with 16 bases between the two germline ends. Germline CDR1 reads SEHNR; CDR2 reads FQNEAQ (reference sequence). In DNA, the CDR3 is TGTGCCAGCAGGGAACAGGGTATCGGGACTGAAGCTTTCTTT. Protein sequence: CASREQGIGTEAFF.